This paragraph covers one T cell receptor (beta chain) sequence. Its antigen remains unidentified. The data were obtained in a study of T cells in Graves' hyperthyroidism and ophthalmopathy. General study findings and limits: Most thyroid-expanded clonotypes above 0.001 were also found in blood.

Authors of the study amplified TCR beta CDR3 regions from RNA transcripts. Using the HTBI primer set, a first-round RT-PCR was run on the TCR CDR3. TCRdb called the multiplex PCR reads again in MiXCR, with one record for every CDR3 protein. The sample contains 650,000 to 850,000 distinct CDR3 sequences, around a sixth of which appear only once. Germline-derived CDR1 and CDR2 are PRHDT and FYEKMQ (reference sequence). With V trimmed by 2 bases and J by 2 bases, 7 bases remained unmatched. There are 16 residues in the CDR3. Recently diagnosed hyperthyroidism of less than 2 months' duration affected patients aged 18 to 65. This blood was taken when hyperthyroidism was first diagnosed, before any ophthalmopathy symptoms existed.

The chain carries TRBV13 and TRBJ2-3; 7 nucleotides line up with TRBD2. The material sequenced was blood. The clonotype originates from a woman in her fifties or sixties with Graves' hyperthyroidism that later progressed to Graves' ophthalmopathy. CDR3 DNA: TGTGCCAGCAGCTTATACCCAGCGGGGAACACAGATACGCAGTATTTT. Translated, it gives CASSLYPAGNTDTQYF. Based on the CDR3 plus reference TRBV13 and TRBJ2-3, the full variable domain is AAGVIQSPRHLIKEKRETATLKCYPIPRHDTVYWYQQGPGQDPQFLISFYEKMQSDKGSIPDRFSAQQFSDYHSELNMSSLELGDSALYFCASSLYPAGNTDTQYFGPGTRLTVL.